The rows below give T cell receptor beta chains drawn from one sample of a study of blood T cell repertoires in COVID-19. The repertoire was sequenced with immunoSEQ multiplex PCR; TCRdb's copy has only in-frame clones and lacks some. This sample has under 200,000 clones, with roughly 80% found just once. The sequenced sample consisted of peripheral blood. The receptor set was obtained from a woman in her thirties or forties with acute or convalescent COVID-19. CDR3s include the opening cysteine and the closing phenylalanine or tryptophan. A D gene is named only where the DNA matches it firmly. Only some rows state a clone size, as once, few, many or a class for expanded clones.

clone_size d_call j_call cdr3_length v_call cdr3_aa cdr3_nt
- - TRBJ1-1 13 TRBV18 CASSPPVRSEAFF TGTGCCAGCTCACCACCGGTGAGGTCTGAAGCTTTCTTT
- TRBD1 TRBJ1-2 13 TRBV7-9 CASSDFWDRIPYF TGTGCCAGCAGCGACTTTTGGGACAGGATCCCTTACTTC
- - TRBJ1-6 15 TRBV6-6 CASSYPGGVASPLHF TGTGCCAGCAGTTACCCGGGGGGAGTAGCTTCACCCCTCCACTTT
- - TRBJ2-7 16 TRBV5-1 CASSYRPAGDSYEQYF TGCGCCAGCAGCTACCGCCCAGCGGGTGACTCCTACGAGCAGTACTTC
- TRBD1 TRBJ1-2 14 TRBV27 CASSLTGGVYGYTF TGTGCCAGCAGTTTAACAGGGGGGGTCTATGGCTACACCTTC
- TRBD1 TRBJ1-5 15 TRBV6-5 CASSYSGQGHQPQHF TGTGCCAGCAGTTACTCGGGACAGGGCCATCAGCCCCAGCATTTT
- TRBD2 TRBJ2-3 18 TRBV11-3 CASSPISLAEQSTDTQYF TGTGCCAGCAGCCCAATAAGTCTAGCGGAACAAAGCACAGATACGCAGTATTTT
- TRBD1 TRBJ2-3 15 TRBV18 CASSPRTGGTDTQYF TGTGCCAGCTCACCAAGGACAGGGGGCACAGATACGCAGTATTTT
- TRBD2 TRBJ2-7 14 TRBV28 CASTLSGDVHEQYF TGTGCCAGCACCCTTAGCGGGGACGTCCACGAGCAGTACTTC
- - TRBJ2-7 12 TRBV7-8 CASSLVGNQGSF TGTGCCAGCAGCTTAGTGGGCAACCAGGGGTCCTTC
- TRBD2 TRBJ2-1 16 TRBV11-2 CASSLALDSGKLEQFF TGTGCCAGCAGCTTAGCCCTGGATAGCGGGAAACTTGAGCAGTTCTTC
- - TRBJ2-2 17 TRBV5-1 CASSSTQGLSSTGELFF TGCGCCAGCAGCTCCACCCAGGGACTTTCCTCCACCGGGGAGCTGTTTTTT
- - TRBJ2-5 14 TRBV27 CASRTRENRETQYF TGTGCCAGCAGGACCCGGGAAAATAGGGAGACCCAGTACTTC
- - TRBJ2-5 11 TRBV7-2 CASSFLETQYF TGTGCCAGCAGCTTCTTAGAGACCCAGTACTTC
- TRBD1 TRBJ2-1 13 TRBV29-1 CSVTGTGGAEQFF TGCAGCGTGACCGGGACAGGGGGCGCTGAGCAGTTCTTC
- - TRBJ2-1 15 TRBV6-4 CASSVPVASYNEQFF TGTGCCAGCAGTGTGCCCGTGGCTAGCTACAATGAGCAGTTCTTC
- TRBD1 TRBJ1-4 16 TRBV2 CASTIPRDSYNEKLFF TGTGCCAGCACTATACCGCGGGACAGCTATAATGAAAAACTGTTTTTT
- TRBD1 TRBJ2-5 17 TRBV27 CASSRVWTGVLRETQYF TGTGCCAGCAGCCGGGTGTGGACAGGGGTTTTAAGAGAGACCCAGTACTTC
- - TRBJ2-1 18 TRBV10-1 CASSESMAGEAGYNEQFF TGCGCCAGCAGTGAGTCGATGGCAGGGGAAGCCGGCTACAATGAGCAGTTCTTC
- TRBD1 TRBJ1-3 15 TRBV28 CASSPLGTGGNTIYF TGTGCCAGCAGTCCTCTCGGGACAGGGGGAAACACCATATATTTT
- TRBD2 TRBJ2-7 16 TRBV4-1 CASSQKPLAEEDEQYF TGCGCCAGCAGCCAAAAGCCTCTAGCGGAGGAGGACGAGCAGTACTTC
- TRBD1 TRBJ2-7 16 TRBV5-1 CASSFRLGQGVEEQYF TGCGCCAGCAGCTTTCGTCTGGGACAGGGGGTGGAAGAGCAGTACTTC
- - TRBJ1-2 12 TRBV28 CASSFENYGYTF TGTGCCAGCAGTTTTGAGAACTATGGCTACACCTTC
- TRBD1 TRBJ1-4 16 TRBV18 CASSRTGQGTNEKLFF TGTGCCAGCTCACGAACGGGACAGGGAACTAATGAAAAACTGTTTTTT
- - TRBJ1-5 13 TRBV2 CATRGVRNQPQHF TGTGCCACCCGGGGGGTCAGAAATCAGCCCCAGCATTTT
- - TRBJ1-5 16 TRBV7-9 CASSLGKGGSNQPQHF TGTGCCAGCAGCTTAGGGAAAGGGGGTAGCAATCAGCCCCAGCATTTT
- - TRBJ1-3 15 TRBV5-5 CASSLGGSGGNTIYF TGTGCCAGCAGCTTGGGAGGGTCAGGAGGAAACACCATATATTTT
- - TRBJ1-1 12 TRBV6-6 CASSYLDSEAFF TGTGCCAGCAGTTACTTGGACAGCGAGGCTTTCTTT
few - TRBJ1-4 13 TRBV7-2 CASSLGMGSKLFF TGTGCCAGCAGCTTAGGAATGGGCTCGAAACTGTTTTTT
- TRBD2 TRBJ2-1 14 TRBV29-1 CSASRTSGRNEQFF TGCAGCGCCTCCCGGACTAGCGGGAGAAATGAGCAGTTCTTC
- - TRBJ1-2 11 TRBV2 CASGAWYGYTF TGTGCCAGCGGGGCATGGTATGGCTACACCTTC
- - TRBJ1-1 19 TRBV18 CASSPGWGPGGGTNTEAFF TGTGCCAGCTCACCAGGATGGGGTCCGGGAGGCGGGACGAACACTGAAGCTTTCTTT
many - TRBJ2-3 15 TRBV7-9 CASSPQGLAGDTQYF TGTGCCAGCAGCCCCCAGGGGCTAGCCGGGGATACGCAGTATTTT
few - TRBJ2-2 14 TRBV7-3 CASSLNGGTGELFF TGTGCCAGCAGCTTAAATGGAGGCACCGGGGAGCTGTTTTTT
- - TRBJ1-2 14 TRBV11-2 CASSSRGENYGYTF TGTGCCAGCAGCTCCAGGGGAGAGAACTATGGCTACACCTTC
once TRBD1 TRBJ1-2 13 TRBV28 CASSSGQEYGYTF TGTGCCAGCAGTTCCGGACAGGAGTATGGCTACACCTTC
- TRBD1 TRBJ1-5 14 TRBV30 CAWRPHQGAQPQHF TGTGCCTGGAGACCCCATCAGGGGGCTCAGCCCCAGCATTTT
- - TRBJ2-3 14 TRBV6-6 CASSWGPAPDTQYF TGTGCCAGCAGCTGGGGGCCCGCCCCAGATACGCAGTATTTT
- - TRBJ1-6 15 TRBV19 CASSIGSRGNSPLHF TGTGCCAGTAGTATTGGGTCCAGGGGTAATTCACCCCTCCACTTT
- TRBD2 TRBJ2-2 17 TRBV24-1 CATSDRTSGSWKGELFF TGTGCCACCAGTGACAGGACTAGCGGGAGTTGGAAAGGGGAGCTGTTTTTT
- - TRBJ1-2 14 TRBV5-1 CASSLASTRDGYTF TGCGCCAGCAGCTTGGCCTCAACGAGAGATGGCTACACCTTC
- TRBD1 TRBJ2-5 16 TRBV4-2 CASSPAGTGAGETQYF TGTGCCAGCAGCCCAGCAGGGACAGGGGCGGGGGAGACCCAGTACTTC
- TRBD1 TRBJ1-2 15 TRBV28 CASSLFGQGARGYTF TGTGCCAGCAGTTTATTTGGACAGGGGGCGAGGGGCTACACCTTC
- - TRBJ1-5 13 TRBV6-5 CASTTTQDSPQHF TGTGCCAGCACCACTACTCAGGACTCGCCCCAGCATTTT
- - TRBJ1-5 13 TRBV19 CASSIGGNQPQHF TGTGCCAGTAGTATCGGGGGGAATCAGCCCCAGCATTTT
- - TRBJ1-3 16 TRBV5-5 CASSTGQALTGNTIYF TGTGCCAGCAGCACGGGACAAGCTTTAACTGGAAACACCATATATTTT